The clone carrying this T cell receptor (beta chain) was found a few times. Its target is not known. These data belong to a study of blood T cells in healthy people across ages. Alongside a J-beta primer mix, a sample-barcoded 5' primer served in a second PCR lasting about 7 to 12 cycles. TCRdb reprocessed the 5' RACE reads with MiXCR, giving one entry per CDR3 protein. The table records 1.8 million or so distinct CDR3 sequences, about two fifths of them present only once. The CDR3 sequence is 12 residues long. V shed 3 bases and J shed 6 bases, with 8 bases lying between them. In germline, CDR1 is MGHRA, CDR2 YSYEKL. The study's findings and limits: One million T cells yielded diversity estimates that were considered underestimates. In long-lived donors, naive CD4+ cell counts and diversity exceeded those of aged donors.

Approximately 9.1 milliliters was the volume of peripheral blood drawn from each donor. The amount of total RNA extracted per sample was at least 5.5 micrograms. V gene TRBV4-1 combines with J gene TRBJ1-1; D unclear. The specimen was blood. The receptor's source is a human donor in good health. CDR3 sequence: CASSHPGAEAFF. The CDR3 DNA reads TGCGCCAGCAGCCATCCCGGAGCTGAAGCTTTCTTT.